The subject of this entry is one TCR beta chain. Antigen specificity is unknown. Stem-like CD8+ memory T cells, termed TSTEM, were CCR7+ PD-1- TIGIT-. These data are taken from a study of human CD8 memory T cell subsets. Study-level findings and limits: A similarly high level of diversity characterized stem-like memory and precursor exhausted T cells, unlike effector memory cells.

UMI-labeled 5' RACE was used to make TCR beta libraries. TCRdb re-called the 5' RACE reads and catalogs CDR3 proteins one per entry, DNA excluded. This specimen shows fewer than 7,500 distinct CDR3 sequences; the ten leading clones hold around 25%. This clonotype was sampled from a human donor in good health. Sequencing was done on a sample of CD8+ stem-like memory T cells (TSCM and TCM) sorted from PBMCs. Noted subset: stem-like memory CD8 T cells (TSTEM), CCR7+ PD-1- TIGIT-.

The CDR3 sequence: CSVGSSYEQYF. The J gene is TRBJ2-7, the V gene TRBV29-1. Germline CDR1 is SQVTM and CDR2 is ANQGSEA. The CDR3 loop spans 11 amino acids.